Given below is one T cell receptor beta chain in context. What it recognizes is unknown. This record comes from a study of regulatory T cells in long-lasting Graves disease. General study findings and limits: Persistent patients had more shared public clonotypes (about 2,700) than new patients (roughly 940). Accuracy could have been hurt by small sample size. TRBV28, TRBJ1-2 and TRBJ2-5 were segments that persistent disease favored.

Germline trimming cut 6 bases from V and 3 bases from J; bases unmatched to any gene: 3. CDR1 and CDR2 (germline): MDHEN, SYDVKM. CDR3 size: 14 residues. The TCR beta library used iRepertoire HTBI primers with Arm-PCR amplification of CDR3. TCRdb reanalysed the multiplex PCR reads using MiXCR and keeps one entry per CDR3 protein. The top ten clones hold around 26% of a sample with under 450,000 distinct CDR3 sequences, less than 25% of them seen once. The time point: persistent/refractory GD, antithyroid drugs over 5 years with positive TRAb. Following extraction of RNA from PBMCs, that RNA was used to make the TCR library.

The sequencing used peripheral blood mononuclear cells (PBMCs), collected when the disease was refractory, from a patient treated with antithyroid drugs. The origin of this receptor is a female donor with Graves disease. The chain carries TRBV28 and TRBJ2-2, with TRBD1 identical over 8 bases. The CDR3: CASSPTGDTGELFF. The CDR3 region has the DNA TGTGCCAGCAGCCCGACAGGGGACACCGGGGAGCTGTTTTTT.